This T cell receptor (beta chain) was captured in a study of identical twins. General study points: Conclusions were based on cross-sectional statistical analysis, without following the same donors. Weaker excess sharing between twins was seen in beta out-of-frame sequences. Insertion counts were lower in abundant cord blood beta clonotypes, a trend that memory repertoires did not show.

After removal of 3 bases from V and 0 bases from J, the junction contained 3 bases not matched to a gene. In germline, CDR1 is SQVTM, CDR2 ANQGSEA. The CDR3 covers 15 residues. TCRdb itself ran the 5' RACE reads through MiXCR, one entry per CDR3 protein. Among around 280,000 distinct CDR3 sequences listed, approximately 8% were seen once. This clonotype was counted at least ten times. Its antigen is undetermined. These data also formed part of another study, on yellow fever vaccine responses in identical twins.

Sequenced material: memory (CD45RO+) T cells sorted from blood. The rearrangement links TRBV29-1 to TRBJ2-1, with 9 bases aligning to TRBD1. This clonotype was sampled from a woman younger than 30 in good health. CDR3 coding DNA: TGCAGCGTTGAGGGGACAGGGAGCTCCTACAATGAGCAGTTCTTC. It codes for CSVEGTGSSYNEQFF.